This T cell receptor beta chain is drawn from a study of tumor-infiltrating lymphocytes in primary liver carcinoma listed by TCRdb under 2017. Regarding the study in general: Surgical resection was performed in China between late 2015 and 2016 on 5 or 6 patients with histopathologically diagnosed primary liver carcinoma. The five patients, three men and two women aged 30 to 69 years, had hepatocellular carcinoma (four) or combined HCC and intrahepatic cholangiocarcinoma (one). The five patients had tumors of stage T1-T3 N0M0, with maximum diameters ranging from about 4.2 to 10 cm. Each sample produced roughly 3.65 to 7.13 million productive TCRbeta reads, and read depth showed no significant difference between tissue types. TCRbeta repertoire sequencing, expression microarrays and whole-exome sequencing were combined in the study across five regions of each liver tumor, with adjacent normal tissue and blood also included. TCRbeta repertoire sequencing covered about 35 specimens from 5 patients: around 25 tumor regions, 5 adjacent noncancerous liver tissues and 5 peripheral blood samples. High reproducibility was observed for the technical replicate repertoires, with mean shared-clone rates about 0.89 and correlation coefficients above 0.95.

Notes on this clonotype: The antigen this receptor binds is unknown. No clone much larger than this one lies a single base away; base qualities are absent.

Using a constant-region primer and ProtoScript II reverse transcriptase, TCRbeta-specific cDNA was reverse-transcribed from 400 to 550 ng total RNA. The TCRbeta libraries were prepared through three rounds of nested multiplex PCR following a slightly modified ARM-PCR procedure. Sample barcodes and Illumina adapters were added in a final 25-cycle PCR using Deep VentR polymerase. Before sequencing, amplicons of 200-500 bp were gel-purified using a QIAquick gel extraction kit. An Illumina HiSeq 2500 was used to sequence the TCRbeta amplicons with 250-bp paired-end reads. Under the source paper's analysis protocol: Reads were quality-trimmed with Trimmomatic v0.33, and paired reads were merged with FLASH v1.2.11 to recover full CDR3 sequences. MiGEC v1.2.1b assigned V, D and J germline segments to the rearranged TCRbeta sequences. Clonotype statistics and Shannon-Wiener diversity indices were calculated with VDJtools v1.0.0. To reduce sampling bias, subsequent analyses other than the diversity analysis used only the 250 most abundant clonotypes in each sample. TCRdb passed the public sequencing reads through fastp at Q25 and MiXCR, retaining productive beta sequences. Rows merge per CDR3 protein into single entries with the most common DNA and genes. The V and J calls, along with clone size, are taken from TCRdb and not from the paper's own processing. For this sample the table gives approximately 300,000 distinct CDR3 sequences, of which 60% to 80% were detected only once. Roughly 9% of the sample is taken by the ten largest.

What the authors observed across the whole study: Only the TCR beta chain was sequenced, so true repertoire diversity is likely underestimated because unpaired alpha chains were not captured. Bulk unsorted samples precluded comparing CD4+ and CD8+ T cell repertoires. Repertoire overlap was higher between tumor regions (mean roughly 35%) than tumor-adjacent (approximately 17%) or tumor-blood (approximately 14%) pairs, consistent with antigen-driven expansion. A significantly larger repertoire fraction was made up by the top 250 clones in tumors than in blood (p = 0.039). With just four or five patients in the study, the authors point out that the findings should be validated in a larger study.

Blood RNA was extracted from unsorted whole blood with TRIzol reagent; germline DNA came from the DNeasy Blood & Tissue kit. Patients had chronic HBV infection and were treatment-naive at sampling. Before surgery, 4 to 5 milliliters of peripheral blood were collected into K2EDTA tubes. Sequenced input: peripheral blood. The sequence came from a man between 35 and 55 years old with primary liver carcinoma and hepatitis B virus infection.

DNA sequence: TGCGCCAGCAGCCCGCAAAGGGAAGGCACAGATACGCAGTATTTT. Translated, this gives CASSPQREGTDTQYF. The chain links TRBV5-1 with TRBJ2-3, with the D gene call left open. V is cut by 4 bases and J by 1 base, and the space between the germline ends is 13 bases. From a lookup of the germline V gene, CDR1 and CDR2 are SGHRS and YFSETQ. Inclusive of the bounding cysteine and phenylalanine, the CDR3 is 15 residues long. CDR3 DNA only is kept here, 45 bases in frame from base 1.